Following are 13 T cell receptor beta chains from one sample sequenced in a study of T cell repertoires in cytomegalovirus infection. TCRdb reprocessed the reads with MiXCR, giving one entry per CDR3 protein. The sample holds roughly 600,000 distinct CDR3 sequences, about 24% seen once. Input material: CD8+ T cells from PBMCs. Source of these receptors: a human donor in good health (CMV status not recorded). Some clones in this sample may be carry-over from other donors' samples.

The chain is built from TRBV28 and TRBJ2-3, with D hard to call. This CDR3 is built from 16 residues. Trimming left V 3 bases short and J 5 bases short, with 18 bases between. Germline CDR1 and CDR2: MDHEN and SYDVKM. CDR3 in amino acids: CASSFPSSGVKDTQYF. CDR3 in DNA: TGTGCCAGCAGTTTTCCCAGTTCAGGCGTTAAAGATACGCAGTATTTT.

This clonotype was observed at least ten times. The chain carries TRBV6-2 or TRBV6-3 and TRBJ1-3; D not certain. Between the trimmed V and J ends, which lost 2 bases and 0 bases, there was a span of 11 bases. The CDR3 is made up of 16 amino acids. CDR1 and CDR2 (germline): MNHEY, SVGEGT. This CDR3 is CASSYPGSASGNTIYF. The CDR3 DNA reads as TGTGCCAGCAGTTACCCGGGATCTGCCTCTGGAAACACCATATATTTT.

This clonotype was counted only a few times. The chain combines TRBV2 with TRBJ1-2; D gene uncertain. V lost 8 bases and J lost 4, with 20 bases in between. CDR1 is SNHLY, CDR2 FYNNEI, per germline. This CDR3 spans 15 amino acids. The CDR3 DNA follows: TGTGCCAGCCCCAACCCGCTTGCGGGCTCCTATGGCTACACCTTC. It specifies CASPNPLAGSYGYTF.

The chain carries TRBV29-1 and TRBJ2-7, with TRBD2 identical over 7 bases. After removal of 6 bases from V and 6 bases from J, the junction contained 17 bases not matched to a gene. The CDR3 loop spans 15 amino acids. Germline values: CDR1 SQVTM, CDR2 ANQGSEA. The chain's CDR3 is CSVRARTSEGVEQYF. DNA for the CDR3: TGCAGCGTCCGCGCCAGGACTAGTGAAGGGGTCGAGCAGTACTTC.

Notes on this clonotype: With a much larger clone just one base away, this may be a read error. The chain couples TRBV6-5 to TRBJ2-4; D gene unclear. CDR1 and CDR2 from the germline V gene are MNHEY and SVGAGI. This CDR3 spans 13 amino acids. The V gene lost 0 bases and the J gene lost 4 bases, with 4 bases spanning the gap. The CDR3 DNA reads as TGTGCCAGCAGTTACTCGACGAAAAACATTCAGTACTTC. Translation gives CASSYSTKNIQYF.

This clonotype was counted many times. The chain carries TRBV6-1 and TRBJ2-3; D assignment may be TRBD1 or TRBD2 (5 bases each). V was trimmed by 7 bases and J by 5 bases, leaving 22 bases between them. This CDR3 is built from 16 residues. Germline loops: CDR1 MNHNS, CDR2 SASEGT. CDR3 nucleotides: TGTGCCAGCAAGATAGGTTGGCAGGGAGCAGAAGATACGCAGTATTTT. Translation gives CASKIGWQGAEDTQYF.

J is TRBJ2-7 and V is TRBV9; 7 nucleotides align to TRBD1. This CDR3 contains 13 residues. CDR1 and CDR2 from the germline V gene are SGDLS and YYNGEE. The ends lost 8 bases at V and 6 bases at J; junction bases unmatched: 11. The CDR3 spells CASSPGTEGEQYV. The CDR3, as DNA: TGTGCCAGTTCCCCCGGGACAGAAGGCGAGCAGTACGTC.

J is TRBJ2-7 and V is TRBV20-1, with 12 positions matching TRBD2. This CDR3 region has 18 residues. The V gene end was trimmed by 0 bases and the J gene end by 3 bases; junction bases not matched to a gene: 12. In germline, CDR1 is DFQATT, CDR2 SNEGSKA (reference sequence). Here the CDR3 DNA reads TGCAGTGCTAGAGATCAATTGGCTAGCGGGGGGGTGGGCTACGAGCAGTACTTC. This encodes CSARDQLASGGVGYEQYF.

This chain connects TRBV20-1 to TRBJ2-1; 8 bases are shared with TRBD2. J gave up 7 bases and V 0 bases, and 11 bases lay outside the gene matches. Germline-derived CDR1 and CDR2 are DFQATT and SNEGSKA (reference sequence). This CDR3 is 16 amino acids long. CDR3 amino acids: CSARDWRGVEGNEQFF. The CDR3 region has the DNA TGCAGTGCTAGAGATTGGCGGGGGGTTGAAGGGAATGAGCAGTTCTTC.

The chain joins TRBV6-5 to TRBJ2-1; TRBD1 agrees at 8 bases. The V gene end was trimmed by 0 bases and the J gene end by 4 bases; junction bases not matched to a gene: 5. This CDR3 region has 16 residues. Per the germline V gene, CDR1 is MNHEY and CDR2 is SVGAGI. CDR3 coding DNA: TGTGCCAGCAGTTACTCCCGGACAGGGAATTACAATGAGCAGTTCTTC. It translates to CASSYSRTGNYNEQFF.

This clonotype was detected many times. The genes are TRBV24-1 and TRBJ2-3, with D uncertain. V lost 0 bases to trimming and J lost 4 bases, with 7 bases between them. The CDR3 loop spans 14 amino acids. Germline-derived CDR1 and CDR2 are KGHDR and SFDVKD. This CDR3 is CATSDLAASDTQYF. The CDR3 DNA follows: TGTGCCACCAGTGATTTGGCAGCGTCAGATACGCAGTATTTT.

This clonotype appeared a few times. The J gene is TRBJ2-5, the V gene TRBV7-9; D is perhaps TRBD1 (7 bases). Germline V CDR1 and CDR2: SEHNR, FQNEAQ (reference sequence). This CDR3 comprises 17 residues. The V and J ends lost 5 bases and 1 base respectively, with 20 bases between them. The CDR3 coding sequence is TGTGCCAGCAGCGGAGGGGGCTCGGACAGAGTCCAAGAGACCCAGTACTTC. It translates to CASSGGGSDRVQETQYF.

J is TRBJ1-1 and V is TRBV20-1; no definite D call. Germline V gene data show CDR1 as DFQATT and CDR2 as SNEGSKA (reference sequence). The CDR3 consists of 9 residues. V dropped 2 bases and J dropped 10 bases, with 5 bases sitting between them. DNA of the CDR3: TGCAGTGCTAGACTGGGAGCTTTCTTT. This translates into CSARLGAFF.